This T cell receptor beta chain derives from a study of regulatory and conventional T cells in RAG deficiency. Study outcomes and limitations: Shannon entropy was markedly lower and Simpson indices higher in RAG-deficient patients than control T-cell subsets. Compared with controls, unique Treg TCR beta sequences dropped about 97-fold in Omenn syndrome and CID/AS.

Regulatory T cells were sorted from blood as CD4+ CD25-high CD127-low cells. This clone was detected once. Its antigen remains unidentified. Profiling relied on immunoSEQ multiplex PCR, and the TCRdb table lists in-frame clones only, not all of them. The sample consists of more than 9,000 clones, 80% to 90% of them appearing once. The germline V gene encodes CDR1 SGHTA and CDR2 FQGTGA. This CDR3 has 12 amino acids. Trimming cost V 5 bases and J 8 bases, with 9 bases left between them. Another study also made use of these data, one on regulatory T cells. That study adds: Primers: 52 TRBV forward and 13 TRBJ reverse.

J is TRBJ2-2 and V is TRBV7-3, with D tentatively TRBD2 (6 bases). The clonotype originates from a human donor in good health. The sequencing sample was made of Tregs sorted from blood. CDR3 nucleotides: TGTGCCAGCAGCCTTCTAGCGGGGGAGCTGTTTTTT. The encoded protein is CASSLLAGELFF.